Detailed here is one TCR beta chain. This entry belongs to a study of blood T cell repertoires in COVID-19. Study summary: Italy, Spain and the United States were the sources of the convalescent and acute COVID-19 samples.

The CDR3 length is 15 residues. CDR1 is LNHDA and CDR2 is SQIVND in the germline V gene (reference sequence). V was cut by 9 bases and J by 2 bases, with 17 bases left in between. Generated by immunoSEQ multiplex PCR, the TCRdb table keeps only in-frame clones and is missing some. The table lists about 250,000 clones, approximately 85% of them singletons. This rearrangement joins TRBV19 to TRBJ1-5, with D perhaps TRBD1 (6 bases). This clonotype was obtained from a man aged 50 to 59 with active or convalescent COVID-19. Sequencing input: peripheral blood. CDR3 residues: CASCQGRTGNQPQHF. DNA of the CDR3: TGTGCCAGCTGCCAAGGAAGGACAGGCAATCAGCCCCAGCATTTT.